The present entry profiles one T cell receptor beta chain with its context. Trimming left V 1 base short and J 0 bases short, with 13 bases between. Germline CDR1 and CDR2: SGHTA and FQGNSA. The length of the CDR3 is 17 residues. The data are from a study of cytomegalovirus exposure and HLA in healthy donors. Clones were sequenced by immunoSEQ multiplex PCR, and TCRdb holds only the in-frame ones, with some missing. The sample records roughly 180,000 clones, over 65% being singletons. V is TRBV7-2 and J is TRBJ1-5; D uncertain. Sequenced sample: PBMCs. This TCR came from a man between 18 and 35 years old in good health and CMV-seropositive. CDR3 sequence: CASSLGGGGFSNQPQHF. CDR3 DNA: TGTGCCAGCAGCTTAGGGGGAGGTGGTTTTAGCAATCAGCCCCAGCATTTT.